A selection of T cell receptor beta chains follows, all from one sample in a study of CD8 T cells in Susac syndrome. TCRdb re-analysed the immunoSEQ multiplex PCR reads in MiXCR, keeping a single row per CDR3 protein. The sample shows about 200,000 distinct CDR3 sequences, more than 85% of them seen only once. Sequencing input: CD8+ T cells from PBMCs. These receptors all come from a human donor with multiple sclerosis. Each CDR3 is given with its conserved first and last residue. Fields, in order: CDR3 protein, J gene, V gene.

cdr3_aa: CASTPAGGSYEQYF
j_call: TRBJ2-7
v_call: TRBV7-9

cdr3_aa: CASSLKPGGEKLFF
j_call: TRBJ1-4
v_call: TRBV5-4

cdr3_aa: CASSLSSGTTFTDTQYF
j_call: TRBJ2-3
v_call: TRBV5-1

cdr3_aa: CASSPWTANYGYTF
j_call: TRBJ1-2
v_call: TRBV9

cdr3_aa: CASSLSGGLAAYNEQFF
j_call: TRBJ2-1
v_call: TRBV27

cdr3_aa: CASSPHVGGARTEAEAFF
j_call: TRBJ1-1
v_call: TRBV7-3

cdr3_aa: CASTRTGSRAGELFF
j_call: TRBJ2-2
v_call: TRBV9

cdr3_aa: CASSLGTAGTYEQYF
j_call: TRBJ2-7
v_call: TRBV13

cdr3_aa: CASSDGRAYEQYF
j_call: TRBJ2-7
v_call: TRBV6-2/TRBV6-3

cdr3_aa: CASSQDWAGGSYEQYF
j_call: TRBJ2-7
v_call: TRBV4-1

cdr3_aa: CASLRWNSEAFF
j_call: TRBJ1-1
v_call: TRBV6-5

cdr3_aa: CASSSGTADQNTGELFF
j_call: TRBJ2-2
v_call: TRBV6-2/TRBV6-3

cdr3_aa: CAISNTGTGNTIYF
j_call: TRBJ1-3
v_call: TRBV10-3

cdr3_aa: CASSYTSNNEQFF
j_call: TRBJ2-1
v_call: TRBV6-5

cdr3_aa: CASSYSGDLNTEAFF
j_call: TRBJ1-1
v_call: TRBV6-6

cdr3_aa: CASKEEGNTEAFF
j_call: TRBJ1-1
v_call: TRBV27

cdr3_aa: CASSSTPQREQYF
j_call: TRBJ2-3
v_call: TRBV6-2/TRBV6-3

cdr3_aa: CASSTGQAAGDTQYF
j_call: TRBJ2-3
v_call: TRBV19

cdr3_aa: CASSPGRGGYKGSEAFF
j_call: TRBJ1-1
v_call: TRBV11-2

cdr3_aa: CASSLGRDPYEQYF
j_call: TRBJ2-7
v_call: TRBV7-9

cdr3_aa: CSASMNTGELFF
j_call: TRBJ2-2
v_call: TRBV20-1

cdr3_aa: CASSPGTGGLDEQYF
j_call: TRBJ2-7
v_call: TRBV5-4

cdr3_aa: CASSQDLAGLAGMGETQYF
j_call: TRBJ2-5
v_call: TRBV4-3

cdr3_aa: CASSFGGQGAREQYF
j_call: TRBJ2-7
v_call: TRBV7-9

cdr3_aa: CASSPRTGYNYGYTF
j_call: TRBJ1-2
v_call: TRBV5-4

cdr3_aa: CASSSGQGTNEKLFF
j_call: TRBJ1-4
v_call: TRBV13

cdr3_aa: CASSYSTPDYEQFF
j_call: TRBJ2-1
v_call: TRBV6-2/TRBV6-3

cdr3_aa: CSATTSGRGGVTDTQYF
j_call: TRBJ2-3
v_call: TRBV20-1

cdr3_aa: CASSLSSGTETKNIQYF
j_call: TRBJ2-4
v_call: TRBV7-6

cdr3_aa: CASGTGANTEAFF
j_call: TRBJ1-1
v_call: TRBV9

cdr3_aa: CASSFDRVGYEQYF
j_call: TRBJ2-7
v_call: TRBV27

cdr3_aa: CATRGAGANTEAFF
j_call: TRBJ1-1
v_call: TRBV7-9

cdr3_aa: CATTPEGTELSYEQYF
j_call: TRBJ2-7
v_call: TRBV2

cdr3_aa: CSLWGGAYNEQFF
j_call: TRBJ2-1
v_call: TRBV29-1

cdr3_aa: CASSLGARGGYTF
j_call: TRBJ1-2
v_call: TRBV27

cdr3_aa: CSARPGGDEAFF
j_call: TRBJ1-1
v_call: TRBV20-1

cdr3_aa: CASSYRLFSGRALGETQYF
j_call: TRBJ2-5
v_call: TRBV5-6

cdr3_aa: CASSLGGIHQPQHF
j_call: TRBJ1-5
v_call: TRBV7-9

cdr3_aa: CASSLNPTSEPARGTDTQYF
j_call: TRBJ2-3
v_call: TRBV13

cdr3_aa: CASRPPGHEAFF
j_call: TRBJ1-1
v_call: TRBV12-3/TRBV12-4

cdr3_aa: CASSIQGHYGYTF
j_call: TRBJ1-2
v_call: TRBV9

cdr3_aa: CASSYGRLHAHYEQYF
j_call: TRBJ2-7
v_call: TRBV13

cdr3_aa: CASSPGSADTQYF
j_call: TRBJ2-3
v_call: TRBV7-8